This T cell receptor beta chain was recorded in a study of regulatory T cells in long-lasting Graves disease. The CDR3 has 13 amino acids. CDR1 and CDR2 from the germline V gene are DFQATT and SNEGSKA (reference sequence). V lost 3 bases and J 3 bases, leaving 8 bases between the germline ends. Arm-PCR of CDR3 regions and iRepertoire HTBI primers were the basis on which TCR beta libraries were built. TCRdb re-analysed the multiplex PCR reads in MiXCR, keeping a single row per CDR3 protein. The data hold around 450,000 distinct CDR3 sequences, with just under 15% observed a single time. Time point specified: newly diagnosed GD, antithyroid drugs for less than 3 months. Construction of the TCR library relied on RNA isolated from PBMCs. These sequences were also reported in another study, on T cells in Graves' hyperthyroidism and ophthalmopathy. That paper states: TCR CDR3 underwent first-round RT-PCR with the HTBI primer set. Also found in blood were most expanded thyroid clonotypes above 0.001.

V gene TRBV20-1 combines with J gene TRBJ1-4; possibly TRBD1 for D (5 bases). Sequenced material: peripheral blood mononuclear cells (PBMCs), taken at new diagnosis, from a patient treated with antithyroid drugs. The receptor was derived from a woman aged 30 to 39 with Graves disease. The CDR3 nucleotides are TGCAGTGCTAGGGGACCGTCTAATGAAAAACTGTTTTTT. It yields the protein CSARGPSNEKLFF.